One T cell receptor (beta chain) is described in this entry. What it binds is unknown. Using a J-beta primer mix together with a sample-barcoded 5' primer, a second PCR was run for about 6 to 12 cycles. TCRdb analysed the 5' RACE reads with MiXCR anew, one entry per CDR3 protein. The top ten clones hold approximately 37% of a sample with approximately 690,000 distinct CDR3 sequences, under 70% of them seen once. The data were taken from a study of blood T cells in healthy people across ages. Overall study results and limits: A strong correlation was found between TCR beta diversity and the percentage of naive T cells.

Germline CDR1 and CDR2: DFQATT and SNEGSKA (reference sequence). CDR3 length: 15 amino acids. V gave up 3 bases and J gave up 2 bases; unmatched junction bases: 5. Healthy Caucasian individuals from Russia aged about 6 to 100 served as donors. The genes are TRBV20-1 and TRBJ2-5; the match to TRBD2 covers 11 bases. The source is a man aged 60 to 69 in good health. Sequencing was carried out using blood. Here the CDR3 reads CSASRLAGGQETQYF. CDR3 sequence (DNA): TGCAGTGCTAGTAGGCTAGCGGGGGGTCAAGAGACCCAGTACTTC.